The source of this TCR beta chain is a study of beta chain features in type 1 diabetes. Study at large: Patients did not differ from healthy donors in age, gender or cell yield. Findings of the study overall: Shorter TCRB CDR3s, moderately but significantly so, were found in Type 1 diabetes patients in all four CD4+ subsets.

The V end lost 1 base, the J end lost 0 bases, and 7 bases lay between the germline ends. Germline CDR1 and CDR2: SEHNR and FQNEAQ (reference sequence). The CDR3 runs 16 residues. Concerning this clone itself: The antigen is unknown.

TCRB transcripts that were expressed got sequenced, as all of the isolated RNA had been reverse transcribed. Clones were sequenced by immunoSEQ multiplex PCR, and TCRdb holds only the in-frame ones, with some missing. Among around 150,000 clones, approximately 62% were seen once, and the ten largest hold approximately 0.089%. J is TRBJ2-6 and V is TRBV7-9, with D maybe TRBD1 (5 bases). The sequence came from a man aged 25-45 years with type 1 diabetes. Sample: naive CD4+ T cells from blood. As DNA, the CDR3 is TGTGCCAGCAGCTTAGTACAGGCCTCTGGGGCCAACGTCCTGACTTTC. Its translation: CASSLVQASGANVLTF.